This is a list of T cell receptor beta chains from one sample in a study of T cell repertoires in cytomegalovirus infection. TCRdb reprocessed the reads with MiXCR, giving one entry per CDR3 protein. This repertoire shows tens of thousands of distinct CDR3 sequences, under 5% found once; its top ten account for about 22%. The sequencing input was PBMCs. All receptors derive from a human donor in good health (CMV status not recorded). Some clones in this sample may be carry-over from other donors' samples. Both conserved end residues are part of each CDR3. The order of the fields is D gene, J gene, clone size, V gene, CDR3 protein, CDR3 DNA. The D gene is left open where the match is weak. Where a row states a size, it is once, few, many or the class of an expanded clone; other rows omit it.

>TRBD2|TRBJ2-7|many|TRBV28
CASGSGRIHEQYF
TGTGCCAGCGGTAGCGGGAGGATCCACGAGCAGTACTTC
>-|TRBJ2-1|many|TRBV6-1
CATQRGGASLEQFF
TGTGCCACCCAGAGAGGGGGGGCAAGCCTTGAGCAGTTCTTC
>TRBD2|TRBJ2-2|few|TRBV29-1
CSGLGTSGMDTGELFF
TGCAGCGGTCTTGGGACTAGCGGGATGGACACCGGGGAGCTGTTTTTT
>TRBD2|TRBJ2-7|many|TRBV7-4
CASSSRGAGGFHEQYF
TGTGCCAGCAGCTCCCGTGGAGCGGGAGGGTTCCACGAGCAGTACTTC
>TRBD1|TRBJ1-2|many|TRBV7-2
CASSKTGYGYTF
TGTGCCAGCAGCAAGACAGGGTATGGCTACACCTTC
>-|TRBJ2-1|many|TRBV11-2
CASSLNLLAPNNEQFF
TGTGCCAGCAGCTTGAATTTGCTAGCCCCAAACAATGAGCAGTTCTTC
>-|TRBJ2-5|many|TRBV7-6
CASSLVLDRETQYF
TGTGCCAGCAGCTTAGTTCTCGATAGGGAGACCCAGTACTTC
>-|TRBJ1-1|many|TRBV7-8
CASSADKKQKAFF
TGTGCCAGCAGCGCAGATAAGAAGCAGAAAGCTTTCTTT
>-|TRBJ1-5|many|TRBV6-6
CASSKQGPDQPQHF
TGTGCCAGCAGTAAGCAGGGGCCTGATCAGCCCCAGCATTTT
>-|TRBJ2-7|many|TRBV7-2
CASSPDRGRVYEQYF
TGTGCCAGCAGCCCGGACCGGGGGCGCGTATACGAGCAGTACTTC
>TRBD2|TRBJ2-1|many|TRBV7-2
CASSLRGGLAYDEQFF
TGTGCCAGCAGCCTACGGGGGGGACTAGCATACGATGAGCAGTTCTTC
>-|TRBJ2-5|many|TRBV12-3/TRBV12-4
CASSIGGEETQYF
TGTGCCAGCAGCATCGGAGGGGAGGAGACCCAGTACTTC
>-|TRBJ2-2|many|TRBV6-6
CASSYSSSRPNTGELFF
TGTGCCAGCAGTTACTCGAGTTCCCGTCCGAACACCGGGGAGCTGTTTTTT
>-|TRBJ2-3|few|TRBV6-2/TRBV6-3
CASRPIVEGGADTQYF
TGTGCCAGCAGACCGATCGTGGAGGGTGGAGCAGATACGCAGTATTTT
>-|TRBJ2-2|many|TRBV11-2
CASSLAGVGPGELFF
TGTGCCAGCAGCTTAGCCGGGGTAGGACCCGGGGAGCTGTTTTTT
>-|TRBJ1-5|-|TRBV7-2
CASSSPGVQPQHF
TGTGCCAGCAGCTCCCCCGGGGTTCAGCCCCAGCATTTT
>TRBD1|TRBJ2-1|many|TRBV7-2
CASRQGAESSYNEQFF
TGTGCCAGCAGGCAGGGGGCGGAGAGCTCCTACAATGAGCAGTTCTTC
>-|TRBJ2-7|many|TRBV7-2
CASSPGGGYEQYF
TGTGCCAGCAGCCCCGGTGGCGGCTACGAGCAGTACTTC
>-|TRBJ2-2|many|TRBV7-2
CASSFLVWGTTGELFF
TGTGCCAGCAGCTTCCTCGTTTGGGGTACCACCGGGGAGCTGTTTTTT
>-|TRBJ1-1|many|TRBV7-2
CASSLQSGLHTEAFF
TGTGCCAGCAGCTTACAGTCGGGTTTACACACTGAAGCTTTCTTT
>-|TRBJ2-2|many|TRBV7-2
CASSLGRRQNTGELFF
TGTGCCAGCAGCTTGGGGAGAAGACAAAACACCGGGGAGCTGTTTTTT
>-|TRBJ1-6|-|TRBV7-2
CASNSNSPVHF
TGTGCCAGCAACTCTAATTCACCCGTCCACTTT
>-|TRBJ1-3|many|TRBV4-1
CASSQVRGSSGGNTIYF
TGCGCCAGCAGCCAAGTGAGGGGCAGTTCAGGAGGAAACACCATATATTTT
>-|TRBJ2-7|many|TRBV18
CASSPPSKPYEQYF
TGTGCCAGCTCACCCCCCAGCAAACCCTACGAGCAGTACTTC
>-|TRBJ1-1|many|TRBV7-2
CASSLEGGPRTEAFF
TGTGCCAGCAGCTTAGAAGGGGGACCGAGAACTGAAGCTTTCTTT
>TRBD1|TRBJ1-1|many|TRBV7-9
CASIRTGLNTEAFF
TGTGCCAGCATCCGGACAGGGCTGAACACTGAAGCTTTCTTT
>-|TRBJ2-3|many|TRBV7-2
CASSRPWATDTQYF
TGTGCCAGCAGCCGGCCCTGGGCCACAGATACGCAGTATTTT
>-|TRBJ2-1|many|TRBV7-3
CASSLSSGPGVEQFF
TGTGCCAGCAGCTTAAGCTCCGGGCCGGGGGTTGAGCAGTTCTTC
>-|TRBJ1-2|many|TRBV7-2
CASSLDRKRGYTF
TGTGCCAGCAGCCTAGACAGGAAGAGGGGCTACACCTTC
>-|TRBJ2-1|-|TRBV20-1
CSASEPGDGNEQFF
TGCAGTGCTAGCGAGCCGGGAGATGGTAATGAGCAGTTCTTC
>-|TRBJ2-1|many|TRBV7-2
CASSTRPGLTYNEQFF
TGTGCCAGCAGCACCCGGCCGGGACTTACCTACAATGAGCAGTTCTTC
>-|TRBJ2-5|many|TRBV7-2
CASSSRTGGARETQYF
TGTGCCAGCAGCTCGCGGACAGGCGGGGCCCGGGAGACCCAGTACTTC
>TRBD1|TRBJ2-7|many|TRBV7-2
CASSLMGQGPLSYEQYF
TGTGCCAGCAGCTTAATGGGACAGGGCCCCCTCTCCTACGAGCAGTACTTC
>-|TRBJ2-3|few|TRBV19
CASSNLGLSTDTQYF
TGTGCCAGTAGTAACTTGGGGCTTAGCACAGATACGCAGTATTTT
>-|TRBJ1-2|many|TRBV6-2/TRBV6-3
CASSDRTANYGYTF
TGTGCCAGCAGCGACAGGACAGCCAACTATGGCTACACCTTC
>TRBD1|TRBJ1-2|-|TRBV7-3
CASSPDRATGYTF
TGTGCCAGCAGCCCGGACAGGGCCACGGGCTACACCTTC
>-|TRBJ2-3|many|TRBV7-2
CASSSLYTQYF
TGTGCCAGCAGCTCGCTATATACGCAGTATTTT
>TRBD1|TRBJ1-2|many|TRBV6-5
CASSQSGTAFGYTF
TGTGCCAGCAGCCAATCCGGGACAGCTTTTGGCTACACCTTC
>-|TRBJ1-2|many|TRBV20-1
CSARETDYDYGYTF
TGCAGTGCTAGAGAGACAGATTATGACTATGGCTACACCTTC
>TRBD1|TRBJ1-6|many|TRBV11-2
CASSQRQGGSYNSPLHF
TGTGCCAGCAGCCAAAGACAGGGGGGATCCTATAATTCACCCCTCCACTTT
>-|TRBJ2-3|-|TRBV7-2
CASSAYTDTQYF
TGTGCCAGCAGCGCCTACACAGATACGCAGTATTTT
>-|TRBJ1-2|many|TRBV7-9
CASSFGRESNYGYTF
TGTGCCAGCAGCTTTGGAAGAGAATCGAACTATGGCTACACCTTC
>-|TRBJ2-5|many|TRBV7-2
CASMSEQETQYF
TGTGCCAGCATGTCAGAGCAAGAGACCCAGTACTTC